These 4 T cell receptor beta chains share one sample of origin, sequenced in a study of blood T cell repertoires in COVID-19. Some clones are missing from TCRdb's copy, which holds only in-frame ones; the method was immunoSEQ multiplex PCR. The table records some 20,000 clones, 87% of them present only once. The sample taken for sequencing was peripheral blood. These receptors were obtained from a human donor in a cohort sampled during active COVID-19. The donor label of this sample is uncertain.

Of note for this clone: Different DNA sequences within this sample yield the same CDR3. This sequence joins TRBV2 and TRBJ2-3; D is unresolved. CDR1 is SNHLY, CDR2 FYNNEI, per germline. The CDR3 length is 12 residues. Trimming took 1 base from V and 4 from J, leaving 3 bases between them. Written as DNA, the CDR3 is TGTGCCAGCAGTGAAGTCGCAGATACGCAGTATTTT. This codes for CASSEVADTQYF.

Here the CDR3 reads CASSEAWRFGEQYF. CDR3 sequence (DNA): TGTGCCAGCAGTGAAGCTTGGCGATTCGGGGAGCAGTACTTC. The V and J genes are TRBV6-1 and TRBJ2-7; D is undetermined. The CDR3 extends over 14 amino acids. The V end lost 0 bases, the J end lost 7 bases, and 13 bases lay between the germline ends. Germline V gene data show CDR1 as MNHNS and CDR2 as SASEGT.

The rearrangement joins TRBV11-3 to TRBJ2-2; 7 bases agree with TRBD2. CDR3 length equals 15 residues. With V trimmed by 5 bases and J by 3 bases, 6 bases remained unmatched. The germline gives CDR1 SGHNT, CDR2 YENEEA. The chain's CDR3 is CASSVRGIDTGELFF. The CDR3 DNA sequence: TGTGCCAGCAGCGTGCGGGGGATAGACACCGGGGAGCTGTTTTTT.

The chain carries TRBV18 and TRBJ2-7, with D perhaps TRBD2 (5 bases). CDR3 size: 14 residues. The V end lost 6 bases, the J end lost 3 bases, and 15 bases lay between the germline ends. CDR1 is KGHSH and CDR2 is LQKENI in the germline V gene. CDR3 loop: CASSSLGEIYEQYF. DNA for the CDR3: TGTGCCAGCTCGTCCCTCGGGGAAATCTACGAGCAGTACTTC.